These T cell receptor beta chains were read from a single sample in a study of T cell responses to AZD1222 COVID-19 vaccine. This table comes from immunoSEQ multiplex PCR, and its TCRdb copy is limited to in-frame clones, with some not included. This sample yields around 100,000 clones, of which 87% are seen a single time; more than 15% belongs to the top ten. This sample comprised peripheral blood, obtained on day 0 of AZD1222 vaccination. These receptors were collected from an adult in good health. The conserved cysteine and the conserved F or W are not part of the CDR3 here. Fields, in order: D gene, V gene, CDR3 protein. A D gene is named only where the DNA matches it firmly.

TRBD2,TRBV19,ASSWSGRGETQY
.,TRBV6-5,ASSYSRGEGAEAF
.,TRBV2,ASREDSFPRFRSSYEQY
.,TRBV5-6,ASSSAGANVLT
.,TRBV27,ASSFGIVDEQF
.,TRBV12-3/TRBV12-4,ASSLDGSNEQF
TRBD1,TRBV5-3,ARSWDREDHEQY
.,TRBV4-1,ASSQEDLDYTDTQY
TRBD1,TRBV11-3,ASSRQGDTIY
TRBD2,TRBV18,ASSPYPGGRDTQY
.,TRBV29-1,SVAFGGEVTEAF
TRBD1,TRBV27,ASSSRGHTGELF
.,TRBV6-6,ASSYPSEKLF
.,TRBV7-8,ASSPRGLVKNEQF
TRBD1,TRBV19,ASSPDPTGLTREAF
.,TRBV7-2,ASSLTNNQPQH
.,TRBV15,ATSRPVAGTGELF
TRBD2,TRBV2,ASTELAGANEQF
TRBD2,TRBV28,ASAGGPSTGELF
TRBD1,TRBV28,ASMTGHTEAF
TRBD2,TRBV7-9,ASSLLAGVAYEQY
TRBD1,TRBV5-8,ASRDRGREKLF
.,TRBV12-3/TRBV12-4,ASSLDRRGYT
.,TRBV5-4,ASGRQGGSYNEQF
TRBD2,TRBV20-1,SASSLAGGESYEQY
.,TRBV3-1/TRBV3-2,ASSQGGNTEAF
TRBD2,TRBV5-6,ASSRTSGAQTNTGELF
.,TRBV28,ASSLVLNTEAF
.,TRBV12-3/TRBV12-4,ASTIGGVTQY
.,TRBV24-1,ATSIQGRAF
TRBD1,TRBV6-1,ASSEPGQVYGYT
TRBD2,TRBV7-2,ASSRGRAGELF
.,TRBV7-9,ARGASYNSPLH
.,TRBV19,ASSDRAGTEAF
.,TRBV6-1,ASSDFSETQY
.,TRBV2,ASRVTANTEAF
TRBD2,TRBV6-5,ASSKTSASSYEQY
.,TRBV30,AWAPGTNFPSPLH
TRBD2,TRBV7-9,ASRAGTSVPRETQY
TRBD1,TRBV4-2,ASSSQSGGGTEAF
.,TRBV6-6,ASSYPGSNTEAF
TRBD1,TRBV19,ASSISSGQLYGYT
TRBD2,TRBV5-8,ASSLDLGTSGYEQF
TRBD2,TRBV6-6,ASSTGLAGVYEQY
TRBD1,TRBV14,ASSRPGTGLNEQF
.,TRBV11-3,ASSLDSRPYEQY